The next 5 T cell receptor beta chains were all read from a single sample in a study of metastatic and nonmetastatic thyroid tumors. TCRdb re-called the PCR reads via MiXCR. The repertoire holds roughly 48,000 clones, around a sixth seen once, with approximately 3% in the top ten. None of the patients had undergone any treatment ahead of thyroid surgery. The sequencing sample was made of blood. These receptors were collected from a female donor with papillary thyroid cancer or a benign thyroid nodule (not recorded which). Some clones in this sample may be carry-over from other donors' samples.

This clone was seen many times. At the DNA level, this CDR3 is encoded by other sequences in the same sample as well. The rearrangement links TRBV6-1 to TRBJ2-7; 8 bases align to TRBD2. Germline-derived CDR1 and CDR2 are MNHNS and SASEGT. J lost 4 bases, V lost 6 bases, and 11 bases had no gene match. CDR3 length: 15 residues. CDR3 in DNA: TGTGCCAGCAGCCGCTATAGCGGGACGCCTTACGAGCAGTACTTC. Translation gives CASSRYSGTPYEQYF.

This clone was seen repeatedly, ten times or more. The V gene is TRBV6-4, the J gene TRBJ2-1; either TRBD1 or TRBD2 may fit D (7 bases each). The length of the CDR3 is 16 residues. V was pared by 3 bases and J by 3 bases, with 15 bases between. Germline CDR1 MRHNA, CDR2 SNTAGT. The CDR3, as DNA: TGTGCCAGCAGTGAACAAGGGGGCGGGAGCTACAATGAGCAGTTCTTC. Translation gives CASSEQGGGSYNEQFF.

The chain uses TRBV19 and TRBJ1-1; no clear D gene. V was pared by 7 bases and J by 0 bases, with 12 bases between. This CDR3 is 14 amino acids long. In germline, CDR1 is LNHDA, CDR2 SQIVND (reference sequence). In DNA form, the CDR3 reads TGTGCCAGTAATAGGGCAGGAATGAACACTGAAGCTTTCTTT. It is translated as CASNRAGMNTEAFF.

This clone was counted at least ten times. V gene TRBV28 combines with J gene TRBJ2-1; 7 bases are shared with TRBD2. The CDR3 has 15 residues. V gave up 8 bases and J gave up 4 bases; unmatched junction bases: 11. Germline values: CDR1 MDHEN, CDR2 SYDVKM. DNA of the CDR3: TGTGCCAGCTCAACCGGACTAGTGGGATACAATGAGCAGTTCTTC. It is translated as CASSTGLVGYNEQFF.

This clone was recorded at least ten times. Just one base apart from a much larger clone, this may be a read error. Other nucleotide sequences in the sample specify the same CDR3. J is TRBJ2-5 and V is TRBV12-3 or TRBV12-4; tentatively, D is TRBD1 or TRBD2 (5 bases each). Trimming shortened V by 3 bases and J by 7 bases, and 18 bases separated the two germline ends. CDR3 length equals 15 residues. The CDR3 spells CASSLSGRARGTQYF. The CDR3 DNA reads TGTGCCAGCAGTTTGAGCGGCAGGGCCCGGGGGACCCAGTACTTC.